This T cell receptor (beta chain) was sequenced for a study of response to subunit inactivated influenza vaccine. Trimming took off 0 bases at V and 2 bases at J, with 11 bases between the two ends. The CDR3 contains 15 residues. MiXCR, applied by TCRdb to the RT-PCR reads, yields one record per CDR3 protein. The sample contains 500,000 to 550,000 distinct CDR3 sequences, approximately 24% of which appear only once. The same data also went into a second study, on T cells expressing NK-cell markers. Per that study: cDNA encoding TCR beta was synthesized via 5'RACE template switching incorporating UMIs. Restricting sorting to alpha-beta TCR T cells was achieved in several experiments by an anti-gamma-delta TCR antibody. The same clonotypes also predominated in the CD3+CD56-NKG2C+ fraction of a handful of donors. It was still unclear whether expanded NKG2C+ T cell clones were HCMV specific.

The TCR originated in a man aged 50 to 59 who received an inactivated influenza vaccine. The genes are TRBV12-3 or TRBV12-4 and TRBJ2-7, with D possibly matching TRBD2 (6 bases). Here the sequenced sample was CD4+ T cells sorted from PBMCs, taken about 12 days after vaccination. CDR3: CASSLAPGDTYEQYF. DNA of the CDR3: TGTGCCAGCAGTTTAGCGCCGGGGGATACCTACGAGCAGTACTTC.